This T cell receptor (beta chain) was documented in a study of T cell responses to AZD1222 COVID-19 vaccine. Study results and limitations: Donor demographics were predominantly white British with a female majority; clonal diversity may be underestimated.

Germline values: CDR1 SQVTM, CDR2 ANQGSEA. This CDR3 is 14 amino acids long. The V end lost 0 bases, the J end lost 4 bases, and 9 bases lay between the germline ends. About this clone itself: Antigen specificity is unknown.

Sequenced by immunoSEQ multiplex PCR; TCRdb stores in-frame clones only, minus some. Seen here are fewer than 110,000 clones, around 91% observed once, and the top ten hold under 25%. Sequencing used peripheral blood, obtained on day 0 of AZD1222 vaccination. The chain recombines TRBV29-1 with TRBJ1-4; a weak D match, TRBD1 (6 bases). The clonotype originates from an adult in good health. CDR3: CSVEDPDSNEKLFF. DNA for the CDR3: TGCAGCGTTGAAGACCCGGACAGTAATGAAAAACTGTTTTTT.